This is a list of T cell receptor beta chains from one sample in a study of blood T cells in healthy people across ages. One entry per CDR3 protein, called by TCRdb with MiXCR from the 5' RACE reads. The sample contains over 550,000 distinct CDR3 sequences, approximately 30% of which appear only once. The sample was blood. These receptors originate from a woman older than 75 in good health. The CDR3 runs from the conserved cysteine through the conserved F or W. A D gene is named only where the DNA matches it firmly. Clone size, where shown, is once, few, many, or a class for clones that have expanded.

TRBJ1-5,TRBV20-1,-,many,CSAVGRGASSNQPQHF,TGCAGTGCGGTTGGGAGGGGCGCGTCGAGCAATCAGCCCCAGCATTTT
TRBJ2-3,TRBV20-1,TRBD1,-,CSAPSRDRVPTQYF,TGCAGTGCCCCGTCCCGGGACAGGGTTCCTACGCAGTATTTT
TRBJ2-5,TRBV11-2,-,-,CASSFEVRETQYF,TGTGCCAGCAGCTTTGAGGTCCGGGAGACCCAGTACTTC
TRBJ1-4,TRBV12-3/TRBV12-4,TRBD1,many,CASSPTGSVKLFF,TGTGCCAGCAGTCCGACAGGGTCGGTAAAACTGTTTTTT
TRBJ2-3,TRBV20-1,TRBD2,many,CSARPVGLAGGTSTDTQYF,TGCAGTGCTAGACCGGTGGGACTAGCGGGGGGCACTAGCACAGATACGCAGTATTTT
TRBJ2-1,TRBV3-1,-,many,CASNRGGNEQFF,TGTGCCAGCAACAGGGGGGGAAATGAGCAGTTCTTC
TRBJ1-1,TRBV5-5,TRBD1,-,CASSLTGGAGTEALF,TGTGCCAGCAGCCTCACAGGGGGCGCGGGGACTGAAGCTTTATTT
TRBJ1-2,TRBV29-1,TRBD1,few,CSVLAGTAYGYTF,TGCAGCGTTCTCGCCGGGACAGCTTATGGCTACACCTTC
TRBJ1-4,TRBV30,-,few,CAWRGTTNEKLFF,TGTGCCTGGAGAGGAACAACTAATGAAAAACTGTTTTTT
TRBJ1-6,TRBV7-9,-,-,CASSLALGSPLHF,TGTGCCAGCAGCTTAGCCCTAGGTTCACCCCTCCACTTT
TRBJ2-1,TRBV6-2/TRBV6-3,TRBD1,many,CASSEPPGQRGMYGFF,TGTGCCAGCAGCGAGCCCCCGGGACAGAGGGGGATGTATGGGTTCTTC
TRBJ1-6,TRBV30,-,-,CASQGGLTSSPLHF,TGTGCCTCCCAGGGAGGCCTGACGAGTTCACCCCTCCACTTT
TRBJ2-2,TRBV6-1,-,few,CASTGLINTGELFF,TGTGCCAGCACCGGACTCATTAACACCGGGGAGCTGTTTTTT
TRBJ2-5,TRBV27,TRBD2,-,CASSLAGDPEETQYF,TGTGCCAGCAGTTTAGCGGGAGACCCTGAGGAGACCCAGTACTTC
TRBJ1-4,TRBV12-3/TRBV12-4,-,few,CASTPDSANEKLFF,TGTGCCAGCACCCCTGACAGCGCTAATGAAAAACTGTTTTTT
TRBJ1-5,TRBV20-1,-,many,CSAIGQQNQPQHF,TGCAGTGCTATAGGACAGCAGAATCAGCCCCAGCATTTT
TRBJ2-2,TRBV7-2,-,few,CASSLDSAHTGELFF,TGTGCCAGCAGCTTAGATAGCGCTCACACCGGGGAGCTGTTTTTT
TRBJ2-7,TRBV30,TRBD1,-,CAWSRDRENYEQYF,TGTGCCTGGAGCCGGGACAGGGAAAACTACGAGCAGTACTTC
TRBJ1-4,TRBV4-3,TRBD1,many,CASSLTGTDEKLFF,TGCGCCAGCAGCCTGACAGGGACCGATGAAAAACTGTTTTTT
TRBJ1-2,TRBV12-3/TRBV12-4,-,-,CASEFHGGYGYTF,TGTGCCAGCGAATTCCATGGCGGGTATGGCTACACCTTC
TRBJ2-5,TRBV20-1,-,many,CSAPPDQETQYF,TGCAGTGCTCCTCCCGACCAAGAGACCCAGTACTTC
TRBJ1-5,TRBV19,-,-,CASRAGESNQPQHF,TGTGCCAGTAGGGCCGGGGAAAGCAATCAGCCCCAGCATTTT
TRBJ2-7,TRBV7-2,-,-,CASSGMGLGEQYF,TGTGCCAGCAGTGGGATGGGGTTGGGAGAGCAGTACTTC
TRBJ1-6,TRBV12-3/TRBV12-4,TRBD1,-,CASNLRTGPFNSPLHF,TGTGCCAGCAACCTCAGGACAGGGCCTTTTAATTCACCCCTCCACTTT
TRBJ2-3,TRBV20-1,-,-,CSASVGTLDTDTQYF,TGCAGTGCAAGCGTCGGGACACTTGACACAGATACGCAGTATTTT
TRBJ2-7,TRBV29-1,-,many,CSVVGTTYEQYF,TGCAGCGTTGTAGGGACAACGTACGAGCAGTACTTC
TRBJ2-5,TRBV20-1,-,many,CSASLSSALQETQYF,TGCAGTGCAAGCCTGTCTAGCGCTCTACAAGAGACCCAGTACTTC
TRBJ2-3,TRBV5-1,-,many,CASSSPGGTQYF,TGCGCCAGCAGCTCTCCCGGGGGTACGCAGTATTTT